This TCR beta chain was sequenced in a study of T cell responses to AZD1222 COVID-19 vaccine. As for the study in general: Pooled together were second doses at about 4 or about 12 weeks. General study points: Two AZD1222 doses significantly raised spike-specific TCR breadth and depth over controls. No repertoire was sampled before or during the peak T cell response, only after it. Regions left unmutated in variants are reportedly the target of nearly half of spike-specific TCRs.

TCRdb's copy holds only in-frame clones and misses some; the assay was immunoSEQ multiplex PCR. The sample holds a few hundred thousand clones, approximately 93% seen once. Trimming removed 4 bases from V and 6 bases from J, with 6 bases in between. The CDR3 extends over 11 amino acids. CDR1 DFQATT and CDR2 SNEGSKA come from the germline V gene (reference sequence). A remark on this clone: Its antigen is as yet unknown.

The clonotype originates from an adult in good health. The chain carries TRBV20-1 and TRBJ2-2; D not certain. The sample was peripheral blood, taken on day 0 of AZD1222 vaccination. The CDR3 reads CSANSAGELFF. As DNA, the CDR3 is TGCAGTGCTAACTCGGCCGGGGAGCTGTTTTTT.